These 12 T cell receptor beta chains originate from one sample sequenced in a study of T cell repertoires in cytomegalovirus infection. No cognate antigen is known for these TCRs. TCRdb reprocessed the reads via MiXCR and lists one record per CDR3 protein. The table includes a few hundred thousand distinct CDR3 sequences, about 33% detected once. The sample in question was cultured PBMCs, obtained from culture after CMV antigen stimulation. The receptors shown here come from a human donor in good health (CMV status not recorded). Some clones in this sample may be carry-over from other donors' samples.

The chain couples TRBV4-1 to TRBJ1-2; the D is unclear. There are 14 residues in the CDR3. Germline V lookup: CDR1 MGHRA, CDR2 YSYEKL. Trimming cost V 0 bases and J 8 bases, with 13 bases left between them. CDR3 DNA sequence: TGCGCCAGCAGCCAAGACGGCCTCTATAGGGGCTACACCTTC. The encoded protein is CASSQDGLYRGYTF.

This clonotype was observed a few times. J is TRBJ2-7 and V is TRBV6-1, with a weak D call TRBD1 (5 bases). The CDR3 totals 14 residues. V gave up 2 bases and J gave up 6 bases, with 14 bases separating them. Germline-derived CDR1 and CDR2 are MNHNS and SASEGT. This CDR3 reads CASSERGGYREQYV. The CDR3 DNA reads as TGTGCCAGCAGTGAAAGGGGTGGGTATCGCGAGCAGTACGTC.

In this sample, this clonotype turned up a few times. The J gene is TRBJ2-2, the V gene TRBV4-2; 10 bases are a match to TRBD2. V shed 4 bases, J shed 7 bases, and the junction held 9 bases outside the gene matches. Germline V CDR1 and CDR2: LGHNA, YNFKEQ. The CDR3 sequence is 16 residues long. CDR3 coding DNA: TGTGCCAGCAGCCCCGCAGCGGGAGGGCTAAGCGGGGAGCTGTTTTTT. It is translated as CASSPAAGGLSGELFF.

This clonotype was picked up a small number of times. The chain has TRBV10-3 and TRBJ2-1; the match to TRBD2 covers 7 bases. CDR1 and CDR2 (germline): ENHRY, SYGVKD. The V segment lost 10 bases and the J segment 4 bases; nucleotides outside the gene matches: 7. The length of the CDR3 is 13 residues. The CDR3 here is CASRASGYNEQFF. DNA of the CDR3: TGTGCCAGCCGGGCTAGCGGATACAATGAGCAGTTCTTC.

This clonotype has a handful of counts. This chain joins TRBV6-2 or TRBV6-3 and TRBJ2-7; D gene uncertain. Per germline, CDR1 MNHEY and CDR2 SVGEGT. V was shortened by 7 bases and J by 5 bases, with 21 bases between the two germline ends. The CDR3 is made up of 15 amino acids. The CDR3 loop reads CASTPQGRTTDEQYV. DNA of the CDR3: TGTGCCAGCACCCCCCAAGGCAGGACGACGGACGAGCAGTACGTC.

V and J are TRBV6-2 or TRBV6-3 and TRBJ2-7, with TRBD1 matching 8 bases. J gave up 4 bases and V 5 bases, and 1 base lay outside the gene matches. The CDR3 totals 12 residues. Germline V gives CDR1 MNHEY, CDR2 SVGEGT. CDR3 nucleotide sequence: TGTGCCAGCAGTCGACAGGGGTACGAGCAGTACGTC. Protein product: CASSRQGYEQYV.

The chain couples TRBV6-8 to TRBJ2-5, with TRBD1 identical over 8 bases. The junction had 5 bases not matched to a gene; V was cut back by 6 bases and J by 5 bases. From germline, CDR1 is MNHGY and CDR2 SAAAGT. This CDR3 contains 13 residues. The CDR3 region is CASSYRGWETQYF. The CDR3, as DNA: TGTGCCAGCAGCTACAGGGGGTGGGAGACCCAGTACTTC.

This clonotype appeared a few times. The genes are TRBV7-2 and TRBJ2-1, with D unresolved. Germline V CDR1 and CDR2: SGHTA, FQGNSA. The CDR3 consists of 14 residues. Trimming took off 1 base at V and 6 bases at J, with 10 bases between the two ends. Here the CDR3 DNA reads TGTGCCAGCAGCTTAGGGGTAGCCCCCAATGAGCAGTTCTTC. Protein sequence: CASSLGVAPNEQFF.

The chain employs TRBV11-3 and TRBJ1-1; D is ambiguous. The CDR3 has 13 amino acids. Trimming removed 1 base from V and 4 bases from J, with 7 bases in between. The germline gives CDR1 SGHNT, CDR2 YENEEA. The CDR3 region is CASSLGPVTEAFF. For the CDR3, the DNA is TGTGCCAGCAGCTTAGGACCTGTCACTGAAGCTTTCTTT.

The rearrangement uses TRBV5-6 and TRBJ1-1, with D hard to call. Germline loops: CDR1 SGHDT, CDR2 YYEEEE. The CDR3 is 17 residues long. Trimming pared 2 bases from V and 0 bases from J, leaving 17 bases between. The CDR3, as DNA: TGTGCCAGCAGCTTTTGGTCGATACCGACAATGAACACTGAAGCTTTCTTT. Amino acid sequence: CASSFWSIPTMNTEAFF.

This clonotype came up many times. The chain has TRBV7-2 and TRBJ2-7; D unresolved. Between the trimmed V and J ends, which lost 4 bases and 4 bases, there was a span of 14 bases. Germline CDR1 reads SGHTA; CDR2 reads FQGNSA. This CDR3 contains 14 residues. CDR3 sequence reads: CASSSGSSQYEQYF. CDR3 sequence (DNA): TGTGCCAGCAGCTCAGGTTCATCACAGTACGAGCAGTACTTC.

This clonotype was detected a few times. V is TRBV27 and J is TRBJ1-2; D remains unclear. The ends were cut back, 8 bases at V and 0 bases at J, with 16 bases in the middle. The germline V gene encodes CDR1 MNHEY and CDR2 SMNVEV (reference sequence). This CDR3 contains 15 residues. CDR3 protein: CASGTMEGSNYGYTF. As DNA, the CDR3 is TGTGCCAGCGGTACCATGGAGGGATCTAACTATGGCTACACCTTC.